This TCR beta chain was sequenced in a study of cytomegalovirus exposure and HLA in healthy donors. General observations from the study: Later on, a genetic analysis was performed. It linked a missense variant in DCLRE1C with V- and J-gene trimming of TCR beta.

This clone has just one count. Its antigen is undetermined. The PCR had 60 Vbeta and 13 Jbeta primers. The method was immunoSEQ multiplex PCR; TCRdb's version includes in-frame clones alone and lacks a portion of them. The sample records about 180,000 clones, about 79% being singletons. V dropped 3 bases and J dropped 10; count of bases not matched to a gene: 16. Germline CDR1 SGDLS, CDR2 YYNGEE. This CDR3 has 17 residues. This TCR was sampled from a man aged 18 to 30 in good health and CMV-seronegative. Material for sequencing was PBMCs. This chain joins TRBV9 and TRBJ2-1; 10 nucleotides match TRBD2. The CDR3 region has the DNA TGTGCCAGCAGCGCTGCTCGGGGAGCGGGGGGGCCAGGAGAGCAGTTCTTC. Protein sequence: CASSAARGAGGPGEQFF. The entire variable domain, with the rest obtained from reference TRBV9 and TRBJ2-1, is as follows: DSGVTQTPKHLITATGQRVTLRCSPRSGDLSVYWYQQSLDQGLQFLIQYYNGEERAKGNILERFSAQQFPDLHSELNLSSLELGDSALYFCASSAARGAGGPGEQFFGPGTRLTVL.